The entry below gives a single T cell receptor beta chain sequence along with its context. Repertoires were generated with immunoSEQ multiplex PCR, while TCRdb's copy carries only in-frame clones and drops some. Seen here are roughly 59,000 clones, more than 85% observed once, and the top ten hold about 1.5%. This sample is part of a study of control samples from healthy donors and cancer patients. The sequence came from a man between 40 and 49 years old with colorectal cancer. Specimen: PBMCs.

The CDR3 bases are TGTGCCAGCAGCCAATGGGGGAACACTGAAGCTTTCTTT. Amino acids: CASSQWGNTEAFF. This chain links TRBV3-1 (or the pseudogene TRBV3-2) with TRBJ1-1; no reliable D call. The CDR3 runs 13 residues. The ends were cut back, 2 bases at V and 1 base at J, with 5 bases in the middle. Per germline, CDR1 LGHDT and CDR2 YNNKEL (reference sequence).